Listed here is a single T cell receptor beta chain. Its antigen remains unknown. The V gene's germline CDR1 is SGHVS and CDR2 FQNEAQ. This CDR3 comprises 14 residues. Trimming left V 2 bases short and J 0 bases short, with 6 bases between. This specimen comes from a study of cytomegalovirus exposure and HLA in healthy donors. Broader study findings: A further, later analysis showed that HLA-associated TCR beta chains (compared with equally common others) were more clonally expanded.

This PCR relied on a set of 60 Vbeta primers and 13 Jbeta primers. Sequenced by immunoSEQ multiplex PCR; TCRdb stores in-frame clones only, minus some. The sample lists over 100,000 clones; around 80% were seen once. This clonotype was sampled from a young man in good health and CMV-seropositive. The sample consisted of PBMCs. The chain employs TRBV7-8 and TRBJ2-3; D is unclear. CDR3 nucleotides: TGTGCCAGCAGCTTACCTTATAGCACAGATACGCAGTATTTT. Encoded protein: CASSLPYSTDTQYF.